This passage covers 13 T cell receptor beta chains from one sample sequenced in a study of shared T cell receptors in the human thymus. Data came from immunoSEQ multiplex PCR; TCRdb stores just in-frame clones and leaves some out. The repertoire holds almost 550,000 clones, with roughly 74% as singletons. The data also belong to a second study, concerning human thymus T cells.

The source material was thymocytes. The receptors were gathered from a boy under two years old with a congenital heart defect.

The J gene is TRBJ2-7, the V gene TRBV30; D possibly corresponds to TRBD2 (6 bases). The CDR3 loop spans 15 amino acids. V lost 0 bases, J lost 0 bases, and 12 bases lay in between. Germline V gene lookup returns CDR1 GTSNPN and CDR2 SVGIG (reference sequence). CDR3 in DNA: TGTGCCTGGAGTGTATATGGGAGGACCTCCTACGAGCAGTACTTC. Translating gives CAWSVYGRTSYEQYF.

CDR3 nucleotide sequence: TGTGCCAGCAGCCCAACGGAGGGTCCGTTGGTTAGCAATCAGCCCCAGCATTTT. Protein sequence: CASSPTEGPLVSNQPQHF. This chain uses TRBV7-8 with TRBJ1-5, with D hard to call. The germline V gene encodes CDR1 SGHVS and CDR2 FQNEAQ. The CDR3 runs to 18 residues. V dropped 5 bases and J dropped 0 bases, with 20 bases sitting between them. The full variable domain, completed using reference TRBV7-8 and TRBJ1-5, is GAGVSQSPRYKVAKRGQDVALRCDPISGHVSLFWYQQALGQGPEFLTYFQNEAQLDKSGLPSDRFFAERPEGSVSTLKIQRTQQEDSAVYLCASSPTEGPLVSNQPQHFGDGTRLSIL.

The CDR3 here is CATSRDRAKTSGVSYEQYF. As DNA, the CDR3 is TGTGCCACCAGCAGAGATCGGGCCAAAACTAGCGGGGTCTCCTACGAGCAGTACTTC. The chain uses TRBV15 and TRBJ2-7; TRBD2 agrees at 10 bases. Per the germline V gene, CDR1 is LNHNV and CDR2 is YYDKDF (reference sequence). CDR3 length: 19 residues. Trimming at V came to 0 bases and at J to 0 bases, leaving 11 bases not matched to a gene.

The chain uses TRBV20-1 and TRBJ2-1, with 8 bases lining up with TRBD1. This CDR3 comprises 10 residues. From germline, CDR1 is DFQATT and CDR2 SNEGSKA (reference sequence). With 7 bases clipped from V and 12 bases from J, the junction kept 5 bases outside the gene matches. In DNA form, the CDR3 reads TGCAGTGAGGTAGGGACAGGGCAGTTCTTC. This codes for CSEVGTGQFF.

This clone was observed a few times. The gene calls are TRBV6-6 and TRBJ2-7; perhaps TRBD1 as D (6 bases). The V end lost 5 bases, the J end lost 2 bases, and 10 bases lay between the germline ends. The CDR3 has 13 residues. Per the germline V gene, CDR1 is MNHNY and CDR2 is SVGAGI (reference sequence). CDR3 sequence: CASSGDTTYEQYF. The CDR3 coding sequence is TGTGCCAGCAGTGGGGACACCACCTACGAGCAGTACTTC.

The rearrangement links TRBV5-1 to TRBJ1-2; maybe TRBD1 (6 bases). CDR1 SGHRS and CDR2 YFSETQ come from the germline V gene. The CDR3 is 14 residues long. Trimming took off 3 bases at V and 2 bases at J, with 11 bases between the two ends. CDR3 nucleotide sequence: TGCGCCAGCAGCTCCTTTACAGGGAACTATGGCTACACCTTC. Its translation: CASSSFTGNYGYTF.

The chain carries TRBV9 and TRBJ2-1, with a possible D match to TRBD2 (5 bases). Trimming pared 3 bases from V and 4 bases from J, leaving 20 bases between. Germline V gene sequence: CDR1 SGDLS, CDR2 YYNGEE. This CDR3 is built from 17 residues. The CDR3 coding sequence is TGTGCCAGCAGCGCTCAACTTTTAGCGTCCATATACAATGAGCAGTTCTTC. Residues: CASSAQLLASIYNEQFF.

The CDR3 protein is CASSRLLASYNEQFF. In DNA, the CDR3 is TGCGCCAGCAGCCGACTACTAGCCTCCTACAATGAGCAGTTCTTC. V usage is TRBV4-1 and J usage is TRBJ2-1; possible D gene TRBD2, 6 bases. There are 15 residues in the CDR3. The V end was cut by 4 bases, the J end by 0 bases, with 10 bases between. Germline lookup yields CDR1 MGHRA and CDR2 YSYEKL.

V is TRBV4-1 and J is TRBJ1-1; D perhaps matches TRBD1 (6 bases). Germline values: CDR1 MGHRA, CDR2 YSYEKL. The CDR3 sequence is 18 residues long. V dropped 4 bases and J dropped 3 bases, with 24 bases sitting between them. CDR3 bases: TGCGCCAGCAGCCCCGGGCATGGGGTCCAAGGGGGGGACACTGAAGCTTTCTTT. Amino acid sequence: CASSPGHGVQGGDTEAFF.

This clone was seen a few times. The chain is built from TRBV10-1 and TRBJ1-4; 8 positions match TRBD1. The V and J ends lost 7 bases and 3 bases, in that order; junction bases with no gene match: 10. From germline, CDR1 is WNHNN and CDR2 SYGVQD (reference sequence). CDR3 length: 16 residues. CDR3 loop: CASKPTRQGSNEKLFF. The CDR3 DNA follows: TGCGCCAGCAAGCCCACCCGACAGGGGTCTAATGAAAAACTGTTTTTT.

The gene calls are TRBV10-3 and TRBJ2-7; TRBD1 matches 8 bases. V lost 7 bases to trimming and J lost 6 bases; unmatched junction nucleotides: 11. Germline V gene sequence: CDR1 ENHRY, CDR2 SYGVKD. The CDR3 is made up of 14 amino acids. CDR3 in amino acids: CAIMGDQGAAEQYF. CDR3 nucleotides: TGTGCCATCATGGGGGACCAGGGGGCGGCCGAGCAGTACTTC.

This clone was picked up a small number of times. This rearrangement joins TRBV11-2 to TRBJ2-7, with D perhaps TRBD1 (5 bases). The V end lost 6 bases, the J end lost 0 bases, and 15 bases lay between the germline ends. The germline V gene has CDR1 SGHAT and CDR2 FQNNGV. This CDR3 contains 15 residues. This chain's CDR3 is CASSSDSLFSYEQYF. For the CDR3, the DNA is TGTGCCAGCAGTTCTGACAGCCTATTCTCCTACGAGCAGTACTTC.

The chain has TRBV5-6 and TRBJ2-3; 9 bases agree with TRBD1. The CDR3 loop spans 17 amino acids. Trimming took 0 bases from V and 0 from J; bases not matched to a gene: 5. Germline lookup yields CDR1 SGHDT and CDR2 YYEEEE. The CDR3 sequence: CASSLGQGEASTDTQYF. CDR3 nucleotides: TGTGCCAGCAGCTTGGGACAGGGGGAAGCTAGCACAGATACGCAGTATTTT.